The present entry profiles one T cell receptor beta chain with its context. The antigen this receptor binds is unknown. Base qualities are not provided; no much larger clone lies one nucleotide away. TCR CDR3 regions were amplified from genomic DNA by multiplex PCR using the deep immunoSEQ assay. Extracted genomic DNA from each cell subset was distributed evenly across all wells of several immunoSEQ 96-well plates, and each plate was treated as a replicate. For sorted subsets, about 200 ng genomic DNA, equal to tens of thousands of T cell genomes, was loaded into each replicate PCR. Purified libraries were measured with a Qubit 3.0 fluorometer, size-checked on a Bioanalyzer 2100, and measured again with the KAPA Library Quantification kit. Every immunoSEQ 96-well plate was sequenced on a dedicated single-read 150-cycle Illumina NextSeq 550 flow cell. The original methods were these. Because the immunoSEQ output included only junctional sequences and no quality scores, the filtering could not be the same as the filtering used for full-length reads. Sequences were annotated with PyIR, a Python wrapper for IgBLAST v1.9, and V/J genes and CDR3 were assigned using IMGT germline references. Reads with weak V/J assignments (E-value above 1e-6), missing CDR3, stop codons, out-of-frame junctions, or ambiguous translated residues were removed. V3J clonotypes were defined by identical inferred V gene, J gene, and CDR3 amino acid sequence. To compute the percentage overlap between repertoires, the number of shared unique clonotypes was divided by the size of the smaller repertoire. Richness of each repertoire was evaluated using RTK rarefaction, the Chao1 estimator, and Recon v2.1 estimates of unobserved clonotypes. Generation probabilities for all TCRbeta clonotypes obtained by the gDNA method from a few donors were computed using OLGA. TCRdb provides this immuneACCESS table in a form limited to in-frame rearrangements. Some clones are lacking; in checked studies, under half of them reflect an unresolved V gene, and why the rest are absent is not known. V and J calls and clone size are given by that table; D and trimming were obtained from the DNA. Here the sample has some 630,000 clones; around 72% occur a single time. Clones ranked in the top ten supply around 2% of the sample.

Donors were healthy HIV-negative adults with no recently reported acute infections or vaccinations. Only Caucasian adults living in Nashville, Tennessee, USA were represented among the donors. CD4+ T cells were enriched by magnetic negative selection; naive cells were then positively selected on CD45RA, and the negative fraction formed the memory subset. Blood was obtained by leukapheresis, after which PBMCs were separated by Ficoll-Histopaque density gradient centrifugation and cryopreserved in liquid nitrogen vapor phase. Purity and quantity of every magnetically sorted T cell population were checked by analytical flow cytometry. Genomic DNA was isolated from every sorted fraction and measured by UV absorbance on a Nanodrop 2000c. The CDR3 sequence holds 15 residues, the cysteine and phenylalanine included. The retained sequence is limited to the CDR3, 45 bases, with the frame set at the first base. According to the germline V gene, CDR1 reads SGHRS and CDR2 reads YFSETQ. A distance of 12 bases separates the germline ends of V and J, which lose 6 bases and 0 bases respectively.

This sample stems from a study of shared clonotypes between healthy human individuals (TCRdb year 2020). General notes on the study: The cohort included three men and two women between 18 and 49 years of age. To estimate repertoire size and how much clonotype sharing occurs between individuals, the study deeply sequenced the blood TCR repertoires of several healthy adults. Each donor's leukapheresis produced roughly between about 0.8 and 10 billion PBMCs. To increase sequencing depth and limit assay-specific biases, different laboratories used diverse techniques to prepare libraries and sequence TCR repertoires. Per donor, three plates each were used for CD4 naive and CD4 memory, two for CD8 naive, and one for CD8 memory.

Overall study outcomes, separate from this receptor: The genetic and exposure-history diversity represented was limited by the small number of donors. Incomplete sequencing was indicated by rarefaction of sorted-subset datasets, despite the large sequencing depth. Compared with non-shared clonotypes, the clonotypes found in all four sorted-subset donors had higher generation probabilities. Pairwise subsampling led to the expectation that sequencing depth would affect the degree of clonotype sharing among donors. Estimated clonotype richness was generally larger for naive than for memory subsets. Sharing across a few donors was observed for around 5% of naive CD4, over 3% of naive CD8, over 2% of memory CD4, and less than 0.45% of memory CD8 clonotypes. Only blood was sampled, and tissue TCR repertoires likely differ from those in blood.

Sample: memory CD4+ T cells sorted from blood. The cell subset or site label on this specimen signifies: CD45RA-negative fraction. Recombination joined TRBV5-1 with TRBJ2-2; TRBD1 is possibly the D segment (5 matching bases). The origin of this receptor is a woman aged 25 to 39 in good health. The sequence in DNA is TGCGCCAGCACCCGCTCAGGGACGAACACCGGGGAGCTGTTTTTT. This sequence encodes CASTRSGTNTGELFF. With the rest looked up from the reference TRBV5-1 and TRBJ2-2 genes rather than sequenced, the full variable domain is KAGVTQTPRYLIKTRGQQVTLSCSPISGHRSVSWYQQTPGQGLQFLFEYFSETQRNKGNFPGRFSGRQFSNSRSEMNVSTLELGDSALYLCASTRSGTNTGELFFGEGSRLTVL.